This T cell receptor beta chain derives from a study of PD-1 blockade in classical Hodgkin lymphoma (dated by TCRdb to 2018 to 2021). Broadly, across the study: Nivolumab dosing was 3 mg/kg intravenously every 2 weeks, continuing until either disease progression or unacceptable toxicity. A peripheral blood immune signature of response to PD-1 blockade in classical Hodgkin lymphoma was defined using TCR beta sequencing and CyTOF. Study-wide conclusions, independent of this receptor: Baseline TCR diversity was reported to be lower in newly diagnosed patients than in healthy donors, and even lower in relapsed/refractory patients. CD4+ but not CD8+ TCR diversity rose significantly by C4D1 (p=0.0027 vs p=0.16), most apparent in complete responders (p=0.02). The study covered only a single clinical trial cohort, and the causes of the repertoire differences, possibly disease activity or prior therapy, were still not defined. Lower diversity was observed in patients in whom nivolumab was started less than 1 year after ASCT, and these patients were excluded from later analyses so that confounding by immune reconstitution would be avoided. Baseline diversity similar to that of newly diagnosed patients was observed in trial patients achieving complete response, whereas significantly lower diversity was observed in partial responders and progressors.

Per the publication, the time point label means: cycle 2 day 1 (C2D1) of nivolumab. All trial patients had relapsed after autologous stem cell transplantation, with cohorts A, B and C differing in prior brentuximab vedotin exposure. The trial cohort was composed of some 57 patients with relapsed/refractory classical Hodgkin lymphoma, for whom complete response, partial response or progressive disease was recorded as best overall response. In the multi-cohort phase II CheckMate 205 trial, trial patients received single-agent nivolumab. Best overall response was determined by an independent review committee according to the 2007 International Working Group response criteria. Trial PBMCs were collected just before the start of nivolumab (C1D1) and during therapy at cycle 2 day 1 and cycle 4 day 1. Peripheral blood was collected in 8 mL Vacutainer Cell Preparation Tubes, from which PBMCs were isolated by centrifugation and then cryopreserved.

This clone was observed once. What antigen it recognizes has not been identified. Base quality data are lacking; no much larger clone is found one base away. The Qiagen DNeasy kit was used to extract genomic DNA from unsorted PBMCs and from the negatively selected CD4+ and CD8+ fractions. TCR beta CDR3 regions were amplified by immunoSEQ multiplex PCR using primers annealing to V and J segments. Amplification bias was minimized using a synthetic immune receptor repertoire, and residual bias was removed computationally after sequencing. Turning to the authors' computational methods: Custom Python scripts were used to quantify repertoire diversity as the Shannon entropy index. Unsorted, CD4+ and CD8+ repertoires were analyzed separately, except in combined analyses where CD4+ and CD8+ sequences were merged in silico. Clonal expansion was defined as at least a 2-fold frequency increase after treatment relative to C1D1, with a pseudocount of 0.5 for undetected baseline clones. Singleton clones were defined as clones with 0 or 1 copy at C1D1, and non-singleton clones were defined as clones with 2 or more copies. Clones expanded in unsorted samples were labelled as CD4+, CD8+ or unknown by matching protein sequences in sorted samples from the same patient. Wilcoxon tests were applied to paired samples to test diversity changes from C1D1 to C4D1. TCRdb's version of the immuneACCESS table is confined to in-frame rearrangements and falls short of the full clone set. An unresolved V gene accounts for under half of the shortfall where checked; the remainder is of unknown origin. The V and J calls and clone size were taken over from that table, and D and trimming were inferred from the DNA. Across this sample there are 9,500 to 12,000 clones, with approximately 84% seen only once. Of the sample, about 5% falls within the top ten clones.

Reading the germline V gene gives CDR1 SGDLS and CDR2 YYNGEE. V has 0 bases trimmed and J has 1 base trimmed; junction bases matching no gene number 8. There are 18 amino acids in the CDR3, from cysteine to phenylalanine inclusive. Solely the CDR3 DNA is kept, with 54 bases framed from the first base. Sequencing was performed on peripheral blood mononuclear cells (PBMCs), taken before the second cycle of nivolumab. The sequence was collected from a human donor with classical Hodgkin lymphoma. This chain joins TRBV9 to TRBJ2-5; TRBD2 matches 11 bases in the middle. The sequenced DNA is TGTGCCAGCAGCGTAGCCCCTAGCGGGGGGCCATCCCAAGAGACCCAGTACTTC. Its protein is CASSVAPSGGPSQETQYF.